The TCR beta chain under discussion was sequenced for a study of vaccination and CD4 T cells after COVID-19. An Oncomine TCR Beta short-read assay was used to sequence the DNA from cultured CD4+ T cells. TCRdb re-derived calls from the PCR reads in MiXCR, one entry per CDR3 protein. The sample has around 18,000 distinct CDR3 sequences, more than 65% seen once; the top ten hold roughly a sixth. In regard to this clonotype: The antigen is undetermined.

Treatment: approximately nine-day PBMC culture with coronavirus spike peptide pools or control peptides (ViraFEST assay). The V gene's germline CDR1 is SGHTA and CDR2 FQGNSA. This CDR3 spans 14 amino acids. The V and J ends lost 3 bases and 7 bases respectively, with 13 bases between them. This TCR was recovered from a human donor who had recovered from COVID-19. Sample: CD4+ T cells from blood, cultured in vitro. The chain couples TRBV7-2 to TRBJ2-1; D not certain. CDR3 protein: CASSLTRQRNEQFF. The CDR3 DNA is TGTGCCAGCAGCTTGACGCGCCAAAGGAATGAGCAGTTCTTC.